Listed below are T cell receptor beta chains from one sample, sequenced in a study of cytomegalovirus exposure and HLA in healthy donors. Sequencing was performed with immunoSEQ multiplex PCR; in TCRdb, only in-frame clones are kept and a portion is missing. The repertoire includes roughly 220,000 clones, roughly 80% of them detected once, and roughly 2.5% sits in the top ten. Sequencing used PBMCs. These receptors were taken from a woman in her 40s in good health and CMV-seronegative. Both conserved end residues are part of each CDR3. D genes are given only for firm matches. Size values are once, few and many counts, or a class for expanded clones, and some rows have none.

abundance	v_gene	j_gene	d_gene	CDR3aa	CDR3nt
-	TRBV7-6	TRBJ1-5	-	CASSPRRDQPQHF	TGTGCCAGCAGCCCACGGCGGGATCAGCCCCAGCATTTT
-	TRBV6-5	TRBJ1-2	TRBD1	CASSPFAGDSGYTF	TGTGCCAGCAGCCCTTTTGCAGGGGACAGTGGCTACACCTTC
-	TRBV19	TRBJ2-3	-	CASSIVQRGDTQYF	TGTGCCAGTAGTATAGTACAGCGCGGGGATACGCAGTATTTT
-	TRBV6-4	TRBJ1-2	-	CASSPGLGRADYGYTF	TGTGCCAGCAGCCCCGGATTAGGCAGGGCCGACTATGGCTACACCTTC
-	TRBV7-2	TRBJ2-3	-	CASSTGVRADTQYF	TGTGCCAGCAGCACCGGCGTTCGGGCAGATACGCAGTATTTT
-	TRBV7-9	TRBJ2-1	-	CASSLTGEQFF	TGTGCCAGCAGCTTAACGGGTGAGCAGTTCTTC
once	TRBV7-9	TRBJ2-7	-	CASSSLYEQYF	TGTGCCAGCAGTTCACTCTACGAGCAGTACTTC
-	TRBV5-5	TRBJ2-6	-	CASSFLGTGSGANVLTF	TGTGCCAGCAGCTTCCTCGGAACGGGCTCTGGGGCCAACGTCCTGACTTTC
once	TRBV7-8	TRBJ1-1	-	CASSLAFGRDTEAFF	TGTGCCAGCAGCTTAGCGTTTGGCAGGGACACTGAAGCTTTCTTT
-	TRBV4-1	TRBJ2-1	TRBD2	CASRGTSGFNEQFF	TGCGCCAGCAGGGGGACTAGCGGGTTCAATGAGCAGTTCTTC
-	TRBV2	TRBJ2-1	TRBD2	CASSVGTSVYNEQFF	TGTGCCAGCAGTGTGGGGACTAGCGTATACAATGAGCAGTTCTTC
-	TRBV5-1	TRBJ1-2	-	CASRGGLTSGYGYTF	TGCGCCAGCAGGGGGGGACTTACCTCCGGCTATGGCTACACCTTC
-	TRBV30	TRBJ1-4	TRBD1	CALTIGQGTNEKLFF	TGTGCCTTGACCATAGGACAGGGTACTAATGAAAAACTGTTTTTT
-	TRBV5-1	TRBJ2-7	-	CASSFGTESTEQYF	TGCGCCAGCAGCTTTGGGACTGAATCAACGGAGCAGTACTTC
-	TRBV19	TRBJ1-1	TRBD1	CASEPGTGGTEAFF	TGTGCCAGTGAACCCGGGACAGGGGGCACTGAAGCTTTCTTT
few	TRBV30	TRBJ1-2	-	CAWSVRWGGYTF	TGTGCCTGGAGTGTACGCTGGGGCGGCTACACCTTC
few	TRBV5-1	TRBJ1-1	-	CASSSYGGKDTEAFF	TGCGCCAGCAGCTCCTACGGGGGGAAGGACACTGAAGCTTTCTTT
-	TRBV27	TRBJ2-7	-	CASIIPSGTSYEQYF	TGTGCCAGCATCATACCCTCCGGGACAAGCTACGAGCAGTACTTC
-	TRBV29-1	TRBJ2-3	TRBD1	CSADRGTDTQYF	TGCAGCGCGGACAGGGGCACAGATACGCAGTATTTT
-	TRBV27	TRBJ2-7	-	CASSTKGQGSYEQYF	TGTGCCAGCAGTACCAAGGGGCAGGGCTCCTACGAGCAGTACTTC
-	TRBV2	TRBJ2-1	TRBD2	CASSGAGGYNEQFF	TGTGCCAGCAGTGGAGCGGGAGGGTACAATGAGCAGTTCTTC
-	TRBV19	TRBJ2-7	-	CASSIEGGYEQYF	TGTGCCAGTAGTATAGAAGGGGGATACGAGCAGTACTTC
-	TRBV6-6	TRBJ1-2	-	CASSYSSEGDGYTF	TGTGCCAGCAGTTACTCGAGTGAAGGGGATGGCTACACCTTC
-	TRBV30	TRBJ2-2	TRBD2	CAWHRDGLALSGAGELFF	TGTGCCTGGCATCGGGATGGACTAGCGTTAAGTGGGGCCGGGGAGCTGTTTTTT
once	TRBV27	TRBJ2-5	-	CASSWRTAEETQYF	TGTGCCAGCAGTTGGCGGACAGCTGAAGAGACCCAGTACTTC
-	TRBV7-9	TRBJ1-2	-	CASSSWWGQGGYTF	TGTGCCAGCAGCTCATGGTGGGGCCAAGGAGGCTACACCTTC
once	TRBV30	TRBJ2-1	TRBD2	CAWKAGGSYNEQFF	TGTGCCTGGAAGGCGGGAGGATCATACAATGAGCAGTTCTTC
-	TRBV7-8	TRBJ2-2	TRBD2	CASSPGAGGPRTGELFF	TGTGCCAGCAGCCCCGGCGCGGGAGGGCCAAGGACCGGGGAGCTGTTTTTT
-	TRBV2	TRBJ2-1	TRBD2	CASTAREGPNEQFF	TGTGCCAGCACGGCGCGGGAGGGCCCCAATGAGCAGTTCTTC
-	TRBV15	TRBJ2-7	TRBD2	CATSKGLERAEQYF	TGTGCCACCAGCAAGGGACTAGAACGAGCCGAGCAGTACTTC
-	TRBV27	TRBJ2-5	TRBD2	CASSTGLEETQYF	TGTGCCAGCAGTACCGGACTAGAAGAGACCCAGTACTTC
-	TRBV29-1	TRBJ2-5	-	CSATGVGETQYF	TGCAGCGCTACAGGAGTGGGAGAGACCCAGTACTTC
-	TRBV11-2	TRBJ1-4	-	CASSLDARVATNEKLFF	TGTGCCAGCAGCTTAGACGCGCGGGTTGCAACTAATGAAAAACTGTTTTTT
-	TRBV7-9	TRBJ1-5	TRBD1	CASSPGDREAIGTQHF	TGTGCCAGCAGCCCGGGAGACAGGGAGGCAATCGGGACCCAGCATTTT
-	TRBV27	TRBJ2-1	TRBD2	CASGPGTSGHNEQFF	TGTGCCAGCGGTCCAGGGACTAGCGGCCACAATGAGCAGTTCTTC
-	TRBV6-1	TRBJ1-1	-	CASSEGTVVRAFF	TGTGCCAGCAGTGAAGGGACAGTAGTTAGAGCTTTCTTT
-	TRBV9	TRBJ1-1	-	CASSPGQTEAFF	TGTGCCAGCAGCCCTGGACAGACTGAAGCTTTCTTT
-	TRBV7-9	TRBJ1-3	-	CASSPENGRLDTIYF	TGTGCCAGCAGTCCTGAGAACGGTCGTCTGGACACCATATATTTT
-	TRBV7-2	TRBJ2-7	-	CASSLVVGGSSYEQYF	TGTGCCAGCAGCTTAGTGGTGGGAGGTAGCTCCTACGAGCAGTACTTC
few	TRBV5-4	TRBJ1-2	TRBD1	CASSPGDRVNYGYTF	TGTGCCAGCAGCCCGGGGGACAGGGTGAACTATGGCTACACCTTC
-	TRBV4-2	TRBJ2-2	-	CASSQLYLDRNTGELFF	TGTGCCAGCAGCCAACTCTACCTCGACAGGAACACCGGGGAGCTGTTTTTT